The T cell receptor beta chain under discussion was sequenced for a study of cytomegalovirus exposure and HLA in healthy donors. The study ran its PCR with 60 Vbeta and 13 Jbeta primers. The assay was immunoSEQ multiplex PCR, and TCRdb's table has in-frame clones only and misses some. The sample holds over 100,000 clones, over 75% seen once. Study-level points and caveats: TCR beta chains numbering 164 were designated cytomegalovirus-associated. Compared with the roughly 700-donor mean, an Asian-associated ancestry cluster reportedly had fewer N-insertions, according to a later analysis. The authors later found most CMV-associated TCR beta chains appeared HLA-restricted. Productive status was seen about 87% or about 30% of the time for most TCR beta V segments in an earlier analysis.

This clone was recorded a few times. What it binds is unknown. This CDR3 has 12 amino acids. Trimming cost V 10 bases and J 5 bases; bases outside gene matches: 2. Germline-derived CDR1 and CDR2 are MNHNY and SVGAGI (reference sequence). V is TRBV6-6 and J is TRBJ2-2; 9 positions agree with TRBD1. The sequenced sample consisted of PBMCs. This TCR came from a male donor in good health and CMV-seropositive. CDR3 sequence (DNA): TGTGCCACAGGACAGGGGACCGGGGAGCTGTTTTTT. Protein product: CATGQGTGELFF.